The 30 T cell receptor beta chains below were found in one sample sequenced in a study of cytomegalovirus exposure and HLA in healthy donors. Using immunoSEQ multiplex PCR, the repertoire was profiled, and TCRdb retains in-frame clones only, with some absent. The table lists around 70,000 clones, roughly 92% of them singletons. The source material was PBMCs. These receptors all come from a young woman in good health and CMV-seronegative.

The chain employs TRBV6-5 and TRBJ1-2; tentative D call: TRBD1 (5 bases). Germline V gene lookup returns CDR1 MNHEY and CDR2 SVGAGI. V lost 2 bases and J 11 bases, leaving 12 bases between the germline ends. The CDR3 contains 12 residues. CDR3 in DNA: TGTGCCAGCAGTTACCAAGGGGATTCTTACACCTTC. Encoded protein: CASSYQGDSYTF.

This chain joins TRBV4-1 and TRBJ1-5; no definite D call. V lost 0 bases and J lost 4, with 16 bases in between. Looked up from germline, CDR1 is MGHRA and CDR2 is YSYEKL. This CDR3 contains 17 residues. The CDR3: CASSQDGIGADNQPQHF. As DNA, the CDR3 is TGCGCCAGCAGCCAAGATGGTATAGGAGCAGATAATCAGCCCCAGCATTTT.

The chain recombines TRBV2 with TRBJ1-1; no reliable D call. The CDR3 runs to 12 residues. Germline V gene data show CDR1 as SNHLY and CDR2 as FYNNEI. Trimming left V 6 bases short and J 2 bases short, with 7 bases between. CDR3 sequence (DNA): TGTGCCAGCAGCGGTCCAAACACTGAAGCTTTCTTT. This gives the protein CASSGPNTEAFF.

V gene TRBV10-3 combines with J gene TRBJ2-6; 7 positions match TRBD2. The ends lost 2 bases at V and 2 bases at J; junction bases unmatched: 0. The CDR3 is made up of 15 amino acids. Looked up from germline, CDR1 is ENHRY and CDR2 is SYGVKD. CDR3 sequence reads: CAISEAGAGANVLTF. The CDR3 nucleotides are TGTGCCATCAGTGAGGCGGGGGCTGGGGCCAACGTCCTGACTTTC.

The chain uses TRBV27 and TRBJ2-5; the match to TRBD1 covers 9 bases. The V segment lost 4 bases and the J segment 1 base; nucleotides outside the gene matches: 7. CDR1 is MNHEY and CDR2 is SMNVEV in the germline V gene (reference sequence). CDR3 size: 16 residues. In DNA form, the CDR3 reads TGTGCCAGCAGTTCGAGGACAGGGGTCGTCCAAGAGACCCAGTACTTC. It translates to CASSSRTGVVQETQYF.

The V gene is TRBV4-1, the J gene TRBJ2-1, with 9 bases that match TRBD2. V was pared by 4 bases and J by 0 bases, with 7 bases of the junction left unmatched. The CDR3 spans 17 residues. Per the germline V gene, CDR1 is MGHRA and CDR2 is YSYEKL. CDR3 sequence (DNA): TGCGCCAGCAGCCCTCGCGGGGGGGCCGACTCCTACAATGAGCAGTTCTTC. Protein sequence: CASSPRGGADSYNEQFF.

The chain's CDR3 is CASSLGSGGTQETQYF. The DNA of the CDR3 is TGTGCCAGCAGCTTGGGTAGCGGGGGGACCCAAGAGACCCAGTACTTC. The genes are TRBV5-8 and TRBJ2-5; 10 bases map to TRBD2. The V segment lost 0 bases and the J segment 1 base; nucleotides outside the gene matches: 3. The CDR3 runs to 16 residues. Per the germline V gene, CDR1 is SGHTS and CDR2 is YDEGEE.

V is TRBV6-6 and J is TRBJ2-5; TRBD2 is a possible D gene (5 bases). Trimming removed 5 bases from V and 5 bases from J, with 15 bases in between. Germline V gives CDR1 MNHNY, CDR2 SVGAGI (reference sequence). CDR3 size: 14 residues. CDR3 loop: CASSPTLGAETQYF. The CDR3 DNA is TGTGCCAGCAGTCCTACACTAGGAGCGGAGACCCAGTACTTC.

The rearrangement links TRBV9 to TRBJ1-6, with 7 positions matching TRBD1. The ends lost 6 bases at V and 7 bases at J; junction bases unmatched: 7. This CDR3 is 14 amino acids long. Germline V gene data show CDR1 as SGDLS and CDR2 as YYNGEE. CDR3 DNA: TGTGCCAGCACCCCGGGACAGTTAAATTCACCCCTCCACTTT. Translated: CASTPGQLNSPLHF.

The chain's CDR3 is CASRVVGAGGPRNEQFF. CDR3 nucleotides: TGTGCCAGTAGGGTAGTCGGAGCGGGGGGGCCCCGCAATGAGCAGTTCTTC. The V and J genes are TRBV19 and TRBJ2-1; 10 positions agree with TRBD2. With V trimmed by 6 bases and J by 6 bases, 14 bases remained unmatched. Per the germline V gene, CDR1 is LNHDA and CDR2 is SQIVND (reference sequence). The CDR3 length is 17 residues.

The V and J genes are TRBV29-1 and TRBJ1-2; D gene unclear. Germline loops: CDR1 SQVTM, CDR2 ANQGSEA. Trimming shortened V by 3 bases and J by 8 bases, and 13 bases separated the two germline ends. The CDR3 is 12 amino acids. CDR3 region: CSVEPSQVGYTF. The CDR3 coding sequence is TGCAGCGTTGAGCCCAGCCAGGTGGGCTACACCTTC.

The V call is TRBV30, the J call TRBJ1-5; 7 bases map to TRBD1. CDR1 and CDR2 from the germline V gene are GTSNPN and SVGIG (reference sequence). V lost 5 bases, J lost 3 bases, and 4 bases stayed unmatched. The CDR3 runs 13 residues. In DNA form, the CDR3 reads TGTGCCTGGGGACAGGACAACAATCAGCCCCAGCATTTT. Protein: CAWGQDNNQPQHF.

This clone was recorded only once. The rearrangement uses TRBV6-6 and TRBJ2-7; maybe TRBD2 (5 bases). Trimming took off 5 bases at V and 6 bases at J, with 20 bases between the two ends. This CDR3 comprises 15 residues. Germline CDR1 and CDR2: MNHNY and SVGAGI (reference sequence). CDR3: CASSAILVVVGEQYF. The DNA for the CDR3 is TGTGCCAGCAGTGCAATACTAGTCGTCGTGGGCGAGCAGTACTTC.

V gene TRBV9 combines with J gene TRBJ2-7; 16 positions agree with TRBD2. This CDR3 has 18 residues. Germline V gene data show CDR1 as SGDLS and CDR2 as YYNGEE. Germline trimming cut 3 bases from V and 2 bases from J; bases unmatched to any gene: 8. The CDR3 protein is CASSAYPGTSGGAYEQYF. CDR3 bases: TGTGCCAGCAGCGCGTACCCCGGGACTAGCGGGGGGGCCTACGAGCAGTACTTC. Drawing the rest from reference TRBV9 and TRBJ2-7, the complete variable domain is DSGVTQTPKHLITATGQRVTLRCSPRSGDLSVYWYQQSLDQGLQFLIQYYNGEERAKGNILERFSAQQFPDLHSELNLSSLELGDSALYFCASSAYPGTSGGAYEQYFGPGTRLTVT.

V and J are TRBV5-1 and TRBJ1-5, with a weak D call TRBD1 (5 bases). The CDR3 extends over 14 amino acids. Germline lookup yields CDR1 SGHRS and CDR2 YFSETQ. Trimming cost V 0 bases and J 4 bases, with 8 bases left between them. The CDR3: CASSLGTSNQPQHF. The CDR3 nucleotides are TGCGCCAGCAGCTTGGGGACATCTAATCAGCCCCAGCATTTT.

Details on this clone: The sample contains more than one DNA sequence encoding this CDR3. The rearrangement links TRBV28 to TRBJ1-2; D is undetermined. CDR3 size: 11 residues. Trimming removed 6 bases at V and 1 base at J, with 3 bases between. The germline CDR1 and CDR2 sequences are MDHEN and SYDVKM. CDR3: CASSRNYGYTF. The CDR3 DNA is TGTGCCAGCAGCCGTAACTATGGCTACACCTTC.

V usage is TRBV27 and J usage is TRBJ2-7; 12 bases map to TRBD2. The CDR3 is 17 residues long. Trimming cost V 5 bases and J 0 bases; bases outside gene matches: 8. Germline V lookup: CDR1 MNHEY, CDR2 SMNVEV (reference sequence). CDR3 sequence reads: CASSTSLTSGGSYEQYF. The CDR3 coding sequence is TGTGCCAGCAGTACCTCATTGACTAGCGGGGGCTCCTACGAGCAGTACTTC.

This clone is a singleton in its sample. The chain has TRBV2 and TRBJ2-2, with a possible D match to TRBD2 (6 bases). The germline CDR1 and CDR2 sequences are SNHLY and FYNNEI. V was clipped by 4 bases and J by 0 bases, with 12 bases between them. CDR3 size: 16 residues. DNA of the CDR3: TGTGCCAGCAGTGTTACGGGGGTAGCGAACACCGGGGAGCTGTTTTTT. Residues: CASSVTGVANTGELFF.

The chain carries TRBV2 and TRBJ1-5; D remains ambiguous. Looked up from germline, CDR1 is SNHLY and CDR2 is FYNNEI. This CDR3 contains 14 residues. Trimming cost V 6 bases and J 3 bases, with 12 bases left between them. The CDR3 loop reads CASSATDSNQPQHF. Written as DNA, the CDR3 is TGTGCCAGCAGCGCCACAGATTCCAATCAGCCCCAGCATTTT.

This clone was detected only once. The gene calls are TRBV7-9 and TRBJ1-2, with TRBD1 identical over 7 bases. Per germline, CDR1 SEHNR and CDR2 FQNEAQ (reference sequence). With V trimmed by 1 base and J by 3 bases, 8 bases remained unmatched. There are 16 residues in the CDR3. DNA for the CDR3: TGTGCCAGCAGCTTAGGGGAAACAGGGGCGTACTATGGCTACACCTTC. This codes for CASSLGETGAYYGYTF.

The chain carries TRBV19 and TRBJ1-5, with no clear D. CDR1 LNHDA and CDR2 SQIVND come from the germline V gene (reference sequence). Between the trimmed V and J ends, which lost 3 bases and 6 bases, there was a span of 9 bases. The CDR3 extends over 13 amino acids. The CDR3 is CASSITYSQPQHF. The DNA for the CDR3 is TGTGCCAGTAGTATCACCTACTCTCAGCCCCAGCATTTT.

V usage is TRBV18 and J usage is TRBJ1-4; TRBD1 agrees at 9 bases. Germline-derived CDR1 and CDR2 are KGHSH and LQKENI. The CDR3 has 16 residues. Germline trimming cut 3 bases from V and 8 bases from J; bases unmatched to any gene: 10. This CDR3 is CASSPVRTGVEEKLFF. CDR3 nucleotides: TGTGCCAGCTCACCCGTACGGACAGGGGTAGAGGAAAAACTGTTTTTT.

The V call is TRBV7-3, the J call TRBJ2-2; 12 bases match TRBD2. The V gene's germline CDR1 is SGHTA and CDR2 FQGTGA. This CDR3 has 16 amino acids. The ends lost 4 bases at V and 4 bases at J; junction bases unmatched: 4. CDR3 region: CASSSLAGGTTGELFF. The CDR3 DNA sequence: TGTGCCAGCAGCTCTCTAGCGGGGGGGACCACCGGGGAGCTGTTTTTT.

The chain links TRBV7-9 to TRBJ2-6; unclear D gene. The V gene's germline CDR1 is SEHNR and CDR2 FQNEAQ (reference sequence). The CDR3 covers 13 residues. With 6 bases removed from V and 6 bases from J, the gap between germline ends came to 9 bases. CDR3 in amino acids: CASRGLEANVLTF. CDR3 bases: TGTGCCAGCAGGGGCCTGGAGGCCAACGTCCTGACTTTC.

CDR3 sequence (DNA): TGTGCCATCAGTGAGTCGACAGGGAGGCTTACCGGGGAGCTGTTTTTT. Its translation is CAISESTGRLTGELFF. The chain links TRBV10-3 to TRBJ2-2; possibly TRBD1 for D (7 bases). The CDR3 has 16 amino acids. The germline V and J ends were trimmed by 0 bases and 5 bases, with 13 bases remaining between them. CDR1 is ENHRY, CDR2 SYGVKD, per germline.

V and J are TRBV5-1 and TRBJ1-2; D unresolved. V lost 4 bases and J lost 8, with 12 bases in between. From germline, CDR1 is SGHRS and CDR2 YFSETQ. The CDR3 length is 12 residues. Written as DNA, the CDR3 is TGCGCCAGCAGCGCCGGGATTGGCGGCTACACCTTC. This encodes CASSAGIGGYTF.

This clone counts as medium-sized. The gene calls are TRBV29-1 and TRBJ2-7; the match to TRBD1 covers 7 bases. The germline CDR1 and CDR2 sequences are SQVTM and ANQGSEA. This CDR3 is built from 12 residues. The trim removed 7 bases at V and 0 bases at J, leaving 3 bases unmatched. The chain's CDR3 is CSGGTASYEQYF. The CDR3 DNA reads as TGCAGCGGAGGGACAGCCTCCTACGAGCAGTACTTC.

The V call is TRBV29-1, the J call TRBJ1-1; D not certain. Trimming removed 3 bases at V and 6 bases at J, with 11 bases between. Germline-derived CDR1 and CDR2 are SQVTM and ANQGSEA. The CDR3 length is 12 residues. CDR3 protein: CSVDLLTPEAFF. As DNA, the CDR3 is TGCAGCGTTGACCTACTGACACCTGAAGCTTTCTTT.

This clone was seen a handful of times. The V call is TRBV19, the J call TRBJ1-2, with 9 bases matching TRBD1. The trim removed 3 bases at V and 7 bases at J, leaving 3 bases unmatched. Per the germline V gene, CDR1 is LNHDA and CDR2 is SQIVND (reference sequence). The CDR3 runs to 13 residues. The CDR3 region has the DNA TGTGCCAGTAGTATCGGACAGGGGCTTGGCTACACCTTC. Residues: CASSIGQGLGYTF.

The chain couples TRBV28 to TRBJ2-2; 7 nucleotides align to TRBD1. This CDR3 is built from 15 residues. Germline trimming cut 7 bases from V and 6 bases from J; bases unmatched to any gene: 11. Per the germline V gene, CDR1 is MDHEN and CDR2 is SYDVKM. The CDR3 loop reads CASTEGQLHAGELFF. As DNA, the CDR3 is TGTGCCAGCACCGAGGGACAGCTTCACGCCGGGGAGCTGTTTTTT. Together with reference TRBV28 and TRBJ2-2, the CDR3 gives the full variable domain: DVKVTQSSRYLVKRTGEKVFLECVQDMDHENMFWYRQDPGLGLRLIYFSYDVKMKEKGDIPEGYSVSREKKERFSLILESASTNQTSMYLCASTEGQLHAGELFFGEGSRLTVL.